These 25 T cell receptor beta chains originate from one sample sequenced in a study of molecular identifiers for immune sequencing clone quantification. TCRdb reprocessed the PCR reads with MiXCR, giving one entry per CDR3 protein. This table has approximately 680,000 distinct CDR3 sequences, 25% appearing once. Sequenced input: naive CD8+ T cells from blood, with Jurkat cell RNA spiked in. Regarding subset: FACS-sorted CD8+CD4-CCR7+CD45RA+ naive T cells. The receptors were gathered from a human donor in good health. Some libraries in this study had Jurkat cell RNA spiked in.

This clonotype has just a few counts. A single base separates this from a much larger clone, so it may be a read error. The rearrangement uses TRBV5-1 and TRBJ1-1; 7 bases match TRBD1. Germline CDR1 SGHRS, CDR2 YFSETQ. The CDR3 totals 16 residues. In nucleotides, the CDR3 is TGCGCCAGCATACTCTCCCCCGGGACAGATAACACTGAAGCTTCCTTT. Translated: CASILSPGTDNTEASF.

This clonotype was found many times. V gene TRBV28 combines with J gene TRBJ1-2; D not certain. CDR1 is MDHEN, CDR2 SYDVKM, per germline. The CDR3 spans 11 residues. Trimming pared 2 bases from V and 4 bases from J, leaving 2 bases between. The CDR3 DNA reads as TGTGCCAGCAGTTTAACCTATGGCTACACCTTC. Translation gives CASSLTYGYTF.

The V gene is TRBV12-3 or TRBV12-4, the J gene TRBJ2-7; 8 bases are shared with TRBD2. The trim removed 8 bases at V and 9 bases at J, leaving 15 bases unmatched. CDR3 length: 14 amino acids. CDR3 loop: CASSLGGRTSAQYF. In DNA, the CDR3 is TGTGCCAGCTCTCTTGGCGGGAGGACCTCCGCGCAGTACTTC.

The CDR3 sequence is CASSESGNNEQFF. CDR3 nucleotides: TGTGCCAGCAGTGAATCCGGGAACAATGAGCAGTTCTTC. V usage is TRBV25-1 and J usage is TRBJ2-1; tentatively, D is TRBD2 (5 bases). The germline V and J ends were trimmed by 1 base and 5 bases, with 6 bases remaining between them. This CDR3 has 13 amino acids. The germline V gene has CDR1 MGHDK and CDR2 SYGVNS. Using reference TRBV25-1 and TRBJ2-1 for the parts outside the CDR3, the full variable domain is EADIYQTPRYLVIGTGKKITLECSQTMGHDKMYWYQQDPGMELHLIHYSYGVNSTEKGDLSSESTVSRIRTEHFPLTLESARPSHTSQYLCASSESGNNEQFFGPGTRLTVL.

This clonotype showed up many times. V usage is TRBV5-1 and J usage is TRBJ1-5; D is perhaps TRBD1 (5 bases). CDR3 length: 15 residues. Trimming shortened V by 0 bases and J by 4 bases, and 11 bases separated the two germline ends. In germline, CDR1 is SGHRS, CDR2 YFSETQ. The CDR3 bases are TGCGCCAGCAGCTTGGGGAGCGGGGGGAATCAGCCCCAGCATTTT. It codes for CASSLGSGGNQPQHF.

The chain has TRBV30 and TRBJ1-4, with D perhaps matching TRBD1 (6 bases). Germline V lookup: CDR1 GTSNPN, CDR2 SVGIG (reference sequence). CDR3 length: 15 residues. Between the trimmed V and J ends, which lost 3 bases and 2 bases, there was a span of 13 bases. This CDR3 reads CAWRPPGATNEKLFF. The CDR3 region has the DNA TGTGCCTGGAGGCCCCCGGGGGCGACTAATGAAAAACTGTTTTTT.

The J gene is TRBJ2-5, the V gene TRBV20-1, with D unresolved. Trimming cost V 2 bases and J 4 bases, with 8 bases left between them. This CDR3 comprises 12 residues. Looked up from germline, CDR1 is DFQATT and CDR2 is SNEGSKA (reference sequence). Written as DNA, the CDR3 is TGCAGTGCTAGACGGCCCTCAGAGACCCAGTACTTC. Encoded protein: CSARRPSETQYF.

Notes on this clonotype: This clone may be a read error of a much larger clone one base away. Likely a read error: the CDR3 ends without its conserved phenylalanine or tryptophan. The chain combines TRBV5-1 with TRBJ2-7; D is undetermined. From germline, CDR1 is SGHRS and CDR2 YFSETQ. The CDR3 consists of 11 residues. V gave up 0 bases and J gave up 10 bases, with 8 bases separating them. This CDR3 is CASSLGAFQYY. The DNA for the CDR3 is TGCGCCAGCAGCTTGGGGGCGTTCCAGTACTAC.

This clonotype was seen more than once but under ten times. This chain connects TRBV7-3 to TRBJ2-7; D is possibly TRBD2 (6 bases). CDR3 size: 14 residues. Trimming left V 0 bases short and J 5 bases short, with 11 bases between. CDR1 and CDR2 from the germline V gene are SGHTA and FQGTGA. This CDR3 is CASSLTGGSDEQYF. CDR3 nucleotides: TGTGCCAGCAGCTTAACGGGAGGATCGGACGAGCAGTACTTC.

The table lists this clonotype with a few counts. The chain couples TRBV4-2 to TRBJ2-7, with 9 bases matching TRBD1. This CDR3 has 15 amino acids. The germline gives CDR1 LGHNA, CDR2 YNFKEQ. V was pared by 6 bases and J by 3 bases, with 9 bases of the junction left unmatched. For the CDR3, the DNA is TGTGCCAGCAGTAGTAACAGGGGGCCCTACTACGAGCAGTACTTC. Translating it yields CASSSNRGPYYEQYF.

V gene TRBV29-1 combines with J gene TRBJ2-7; D not resolved. This CDR3 has 12 residues. Trimming pared 0 bases from V and 1 base from J, leaving 4 bases between. The germline CDR1 and CDR2 sequences are SQVTM and ANQGSEA. This CDR3 is CSVEDSSYEQYF. CDR3 DNA sequence: TGCAGCGTTGAAGACAGTTCCTACGAGCAGTACTTC.

The rearrangement links TRBV20-1 to TRBJ1-1; 7 bases are shared with TRBD1. This CDR3 region has 15 residues. V trimming: 5 bases; J trimming: 4 bases; junction bases outside the gene matches: 13. Germline-derived CDR1 and CDR2 are DFQATT and SNEGSKA (reference sequence). Written as DNA, the CDR3 is TGCAGTGCTGCCCCCGGTCTGGGACAGAGCACTGAAGCTTTCTTT. This sequence encodes CSAAPGLGQSTEAFF.

With respect to this clonotype: Since a much larger clone is just one base distant, this may be a read error. This chain uses TRBV15 with TRBJ1-5; 9 bases fit TRBD1. V dropped 8 bases and J dropped 2; count of bases not matched to a gene: 4. The CDR3 is 14 residues long. Germline lookup yields CDR1 LNHNV and CDR2 YYDKDF (reference sequence). The CDR3 sequence: CATAGQGGNQPQHF. CDR3 in DNA: TGTGCCACCGCGGGACAGGGAGGCAATCAGCCCCAGCATTTT.

The V gene is TRBV7-6, the J gene TRBJ2-1; TRBD2 might be the D (7 bases). The CDR3 extends over 13 amino acids. Germline lookup yields CDR1 SGHVS and CDR2 FNYEAQ. V was clipped by 8 bases and J by 5 bases, with 13 bases between them. Here the CDR3 DNA reads TGTGCCAGCGGGGGGGGGGGGCACAATGAGCAGTTCTTC. It codes for CASGGGGHNEQFF.

About this clonotype itself: The junction shows a germline mismatch at one end, possibly a read error. The V gene is TRBV18, the J gene TRBJ2-3; the D gene is possibly TRBD1 (6 bases). Germline lookup yields CDR1 KGHSH and CDR2 LQKENI. The CDR3 runs 15 residues. The CDR3 spells CACSPRDTRTDTQYF. As DNA, the CDR3 is TGTGCCTGCTCACCACGGGACACCCGCACAGATACGCAGTATTTT.

In this sample, this clonotype turned up many times. The rearrangement links TRBV23-1 to TRBJ1-1, with TRBD1 identical over 9 bases. TRBV23-1 is labeled an ORF, and its function is uncertain. CDR3 length equals 15 residues. Unmatched junction bases numbered 7, after V lost 7 bases and J lost 1 base. The CDR3 loop is CASTRIQGANTEAFF. CDR3 in DNA: TGCGCCAGCACTCGTATACAGGGGGCGAACACTGAAGCTTTCTTT.

In regard to this clonotype: This may be a read error, as it is one base from a much larger clone. The chain is built from TRBV3-1 and TRBJ1-1, with TRBD1 identical over 10 bases. V dropped 5 bases and J dropped 6; count of bases not matched to a gene: 6. CDR1 and CDR2 (germline): LGHDT, YNNKEL (reference sequence). The CDR3 consists of 14 residues. The CDR3 DNA sequence: TGTGCCAGCAGCTACGGGACAGGGGTCTCTGAAGCTTTCTTT. It translates to CASSYGTGVSEAFF.

The chain couples TRBV9 to TRBJ2-1, with D perhaps being TRBD1 or TRBD2 (5 bases each). Trimming took 4 bases from V and 6 from J, leaving 14 bases between them. The CDR3 length is 14 residues. Germline CDR1 reads SGDLS; CDR2 reads YYNGEE. The CDR3, as DNA: TGTGCCAGCAGCCTTCAGGGAGAAACCAATGAGCAGTTCTTC. This translates into CASSLQGETNEQFF.

About this clonotype itself: The junction and the germline gene differ at one end; a read error may be behind it. The chain joins TRBV20-1 to TRBJ2-3, with TRBD2 matching over 9 bases. There are 16 residues in the CDR3. Germline CDR1 and CDR2: DFQATT and SNEGSKA (reference sequence). The CDR3, as DNA: TGCAATGCTAGAGGCGGTGCGGGGGGGCCTCCAGATACGCAGTATTTT. Translating it yields CNARGGAGGPPDTQYF.

Many counts were recorded for this clonotype. V usage is TRBV29-1 and J usage is TRBJ2-5; D may be TRBD1 (5 bases). The CDR3 has 13 residues. Germline values: CDR1 SQVTM, CDR2 ANQGSEA. The ends were cut back, 2 bases at V and 0 bases at J, with 7 bases in the middle. The CDR3 DNA reads as TGCAGCGTTGAAAGGACATACCAAGAGACCCAGTACTTC. Translation: CSVERTYQETQYF.

The gene calls are TRBV5-1 and TRBJ2-7; D perhaps matches TRBD1 (5 bases). CDR1 and CDR2 (germline): SGHRS, YFSETQ. The V and J ends lost 0 bases and 2 bases respectively, with 12 bases between them. The CDR3 runs 15 residues. CDR3 protein: CASSLVAGPPYEQYF. CDR3 in DNA: TGCGCCAGCAGCTTGGTGGCAGGGCCACCCTACGAGCAGTACTTC.

Points on this clonotype: The germline gene is not matched at one end of the junction; a read error may be the cause. V gene TRBV4-1 combines with J gene TRBJ2-5; 7 positions match TRBD1. CDR1 is MGHRA, CDR2 YSYEKL, per germline. This CDR3 has 20 residues. The CDR3 sequence: CARSQDSAGGSTNFQETQYF. The DNA for the CDR3 is TGCGCCCGCAGCCAAGATTCGGCAGGGGGTTCTACGAATTTCCAAGAGACCCAGTACTTC.

In this sample, this clonotype turned up a few times. The chain is built from TRBV27 and TRBJ2-3, with a tentative D call TRBD1 (5 bases). V lost 4 bases and J lost 2, with 13 bases in between. There are 15 residues in the CDR3. CDR1 MNHEY and CDR2 SMNVEV come from the germline V gene (reference sequence). In nucleotides, the CDR3 is TGTGCCAGCAGTTCGACCGGACATCACACAGATACGCAGTATTTT. Residues: CASSSTGHHTDTQYF.

This clonotype was seen ten or more times. CDR3 bases: TGTGCCAGCAGACCGGGACAGGGACCGGAAAAACTGTTTTTT. It codes for CASRPGQGPEKLFF. The chain joins TRBV6-5 to TRBJ1-4; TRBD1 aligns across 9 bases. Trimming took 6 bases from V and 8 from J; bases not matched to a gene: 7. CDR3 size: 14 residues. The germline gives CDR1 MNHEY, CDR2 SVGAGI.

This clonotype has a count of ten or more. The CDR3 sequence is CASSIDLYQETQYF. CDR3 nucleotide sequence: TGCGCCAGCAGCATCGATTTGTACCAAGAGACCCAGTACTTC. This rearrangement joins TRBV5-1 to TRBJ2-5; D remains ambiguous. Germline V gene lookup returns CDR1 SGHRS and CDR2 YFSETQ. There are 14 residues in the CDR3. The V and J ends lost 4 bases and 0 bases respectively, with 10 bases between them.